This T cell receptor (beta chain) was observed in a study of lymphopenia after photon versus proton radiotherapy. TCRdb keeps only in-frame clones here, not all; method: immunoSEQ multiplex PCR. Of 39,000 or so clones listed, more than 85% were seen once; the top ten hold nearly 15%. The V gene end was trimmed by 6 bases and the J gene end by 7 bases; junction bases not matched to a gene: 6. This CDR3 has 13 amino acids. The V gene's germline CDR1 is ENHRY and CDR2 SYGVKD. The rearrangement links TRBV10-3 to TRBJ1-5, with TRBD1 matching 7 bases. Specimen: peripheral blood, collected from a patient treated with photon-based radiotherapy. The sequence derives from a man between 60 and 75 years old with cholangiocarcinoma. DNA of the CDR3: TGTGCCATCAGCGCTGACAGGGACCAGCCCCAGCATTTT. Protein sequence: CAISADRDQPQHF.